Listed here are 32 T cell receptor beta chains from one sample, sequenced in a study of T cell changes during pregnancy in multiple sclerosis. Measured with immunoSEQ multiplex PCR; TCRdb has only the in-frame clones, and not every one. The sample consists of fewer than 45,000 clones, about 94% of them appearing once. The sequencing used CD8+ T cells from peripheral blood mononuclear cells, collected in the third trimester of pregnancy. The receptors originated from a female donor with multiple sclerosis, enrolled in a pregnancy study.

This sequence joins TRBV28 and TRBJ2-2, with D unclear. Trimming cost V 6 bases and J 6 bases, with 8 bases left between them. This CDR3 is built from 12 residues. Germline V gives CDR1 MDHEN, CDR2 SYDVKM. The CDR3 DNA is TGTGCCAGCAGCCAGGTTGCCGGGGAGCTGTTTTTT. Residues: CASSQVAGELFF.

The rearrangement joins TRBV19 to TRBJ1-1; 7 nucleotides match TRBD1. V gave up 9 bases and J gave up 0 bases; unmatched junction bases: 10. CDR1 and CDR2 from the germline V gene are LNHDA and SQIVND (reference sequence). The CDR3 has 15 amino acids. The CDR3 DNA sequence: TGTGCCAGCCATCGGGACAGATATTTGAACACTGAAGCTTTCTTT. Protein product: CASHRDRYLNTEAFF. Using reference TRBV19 and TRBJ1-1 for the parts outside the CDR3, the full variable domain is DGGITQSPKYLFRKEGQNVTLSCEQNLNHDAMYWYRQDPGQGLRLIYYSQIVNDFQKGDIAEGYSVSREKKESFPLTVTSAQKNPTAFYLCASHRDRYLNTEAFFGQGTRLTVV.

The V gene is TRBV16, the J gene TRBJ2-1; 8 bases map to TRBD1. The CDR3 runs to 13 residues. Germline assignment: CDR1 KGHSY and CDR2 FQNENV. Unmatched junction bases numbered 6, after V lost 7 bases and J lost 7 bases. CDR3 sequence reads: CASNHRGTNEQFF. CDR3 coding DNA: TGTGCCAGCAACCACAGGGGGACTAATGAGCAGTTCTTC.

This CDR3 is CASSLTGTNTEAFF. Here the CDR3 DNA reads TGTGCCAGCAGCTTGACAGGGACGAACACTGAAGCTTTCTTT. The gene calls are TRBV7-9 and TRBJ1-1; 7 positions match TRBD1. Losses at the gene ends were 3 bases for V and 1 base for J; bases not matched to a gene: 2. The CDR3 loop spans 14 amino acids. Germline V gene data show CDR1 as SEHNR and CDR2 as FQNEAQ (reference sequence).

V is TRBV7-8 and J is TRBJ2-1; 12 bases are a match to TRBD2. The germline V gene encodes CDR1 SGHVS and CDR2 FQNEAQ. J lost 4 bases, V lost 5 bases, and 6 bases had no gene match. This CDR3 contains 16 residues. The CDR3: CASSPTGLAGYNEQFF. In nucleotides, the CDR3 is TGTGCCAGCAGCCCAACTGGACTAGCGGGGTACAATGAGCAGTTCTTC.

The genes are TRBV28 and TRBJ1-5, with 7 bases that match TRBD1. V shed 11 bases, J shed 2 bases, and the junction held 9 bases outside the gene matches. CDR1 and CDR2 from the germline V gene are MDHEN and SYDVKM. This CDR3 contains 14 residues. CDR3 sequence: CAAKPTGGNQPQHF. The CDR3 DNA reads TGTGCCGCCAAACCTACAGGGGGCAATCAGCCCCAGCATTTT.

V usage is TRBV27 and J usage is TRBJ2-2; the D gene is possibly TRBD1 (5 bases). Between the trimmed V and J ends, which lost 2 bases and 7 bases, there was a span of 14 bases. The germline gives CDR1 MNHEY, CDR2 SMNVEV (reference sequence). There are 15 residues in the CDR3. DNA of the CDR3: TGTGCCAGCAGTTTACGGCAGGGCGCAAGCGGGGAGCTGTTTTTT. It specifies CASSLRQGASGELFF.

V gene TRBV25-1 combines with J gene TRBJ1-5, with TRBD1 as a possible D gene (5 bases). Trimming removed 4 bases at V and 4 bases at J, with 11 bases between. This CDR3 region has 14 residues. Germline V gene lookup returns CDR1 MGHDK and CDR2 SYGVNS. The CDR3 sequence: CASSVTGINQPQHF. CDR3 DNA: TGTGCCAGCAGTGTCACAGGAATAAATCAGCCCCAGCATTTT. The complete variable domain, with remaining parts taken from reference TRBV25-1 and TRBJ1-5, reads EADIYQTPRYLVIGTGKKITLECSQTMGHDKMYWYQQDPGMELHLIHYSYGVNSTEKGDLSSESTVSRIRTEHFPLTLESARPSHTSQYLCASSVTGINQPQHFGDGTRLSIL.

This clone appeared a single time. The chain joins TRBV7-9 to TRBJ2-3, with D possibly matching TRBD2 (6 bases). Germline CDR1 and CDR2: SEHNR and FQNEAQ (reference sequence). This CDR3 has 15 amino acids. Trimming removed 5 bases at V and 4 bases at J, with 16 bases between. The CDR3 spells CASSRVEGGSDTQYF. In DNA form, the CDR3 reads TGTGCCAGCAGCCGAGTTGAGGGAGGCTCAGATACGCAGTATTTT.

This clone was found once. The chain has TRBV5-1 and TRBJ2-1; D call uncertain. Trimming left V 7 bases short and J 3 bases short, with 14 bases between. The germline V gene encodes CDR1 SGHRS and CDR2 YFSETQ. The CDR3 is 14 residues long. The CDR3 bases are TGCGCCAGCTCCCGGGTCGCAGTCTACAATGAGCAGTTCTTC. As protein: CASSRVAVYNEQFF.

Concerning this clone itself: The same CDR3 can be traced to other DNA sequences in this sample. The J gene is TRBJ2-7, the V gene TRBV7-6; 12 nucleotides agree with TRBD2. Germline-derived CDR1 and CDR2 are SGHVS and FNYEAQ. The CDR3 length is 14 residues. V lost 5 bases, J lost 4 bases, and 3 bases stayed unmatched. This CDR3 reads CASSPGTSGYEQYF. As DNA, the CDR3 is TGTGCCAGCAGCCCCGGGACTAGCGGGTACGAGCAGTACTTC.

This clone occurred a few times. The chain is built from TRBV10-3 and TRBJ2-1, with D unclear. This CDR3 has 16 amino acids. V lost 0 bases to trimming and J lost 3 bases, with 12 bases between them. Germline V gene sequence: CDR1 ENHRY, CDR2 SYGVKD. CDR3: CAISESVTEIYNEQFF. CDR3 coding DNA: TGTGCCATCAGTGAGTCAGTGACGGAGATCTACAATGAGCAGTTCTTC.

CDR3 residues: CASSLWGGGDGYTF. CDR3 bases: TGTGCCAGCAGTTTATGGGGAGGGGGAGATGGCTACACCTTC. The V gene is TRBV28, the J gene TRBJ1-2; D may be TRBD1 (6 bases). V lost 0 bases and J lost 6, with 11 bases in between. CDR1 is MDHEN, CDR2 SYDVKM, per germline. CDR3 length: 14 amino acids.

This sequence joins TRBV7-6 and TRBJ1-1; unclear D gene. The CDR3 is 12 amino acids. Germline-derived CDR1 and CDR2 are SGHVS and FNYEAQ. Trimming took 5 bases from V and 2 from J, leaving 6 bases between them. The CDR3 sequence is CASSPLNTEAFF. The CDR3 coding sequence is TGTGCCAGCAGCCCCCTTAACACTGAAGCTTTCTTT.

This chain uses TRBV2 with TRBJ2-3, with 8 bases identical to TRBD2. Trimming removed 2 bases from V and 1 base from J; junction bases left unmatched: 5. This CDR3 comprises 16 residues. Per the germline V gene, CDR1 is SNHLY and CDR2 is FYNNEI. This chain's CDR3 is CASSESGGPGTDTQYF. In nucleotides, the CDR3 is TGTGCCAGCAGTGAATCGGGGGGGCCGGGCACAGATACGCAGTATTTT. Filled out from reference TRBV2 and TRBJ2-3, the complete variable domain reads EPEVTQTPSHQVTQMGQEVILRCVPISNHLYFYWYRQILGQKVEFLVSFYNNEISEKSEIFDDQFSVERPDGSNFTLKIRSTKLEDSAMYFCASSESGGPGTDTQYFGPGTRLTVL.

The chain combines TRBV28 with TRBJ2-1; TRBD2 agrees at 7 bases. V shed 1 base and J 5 bases; nucleotides not matched to a gene: 14. The CDR3 has 18 residues. The V gene's germline CDR1 is MDHEN and CDR2 SYDVKM. CDR3 nucleotides: TGTGCCAGCAGTTTATTCTCCCCGACAGCTGGGACTAACAATGAGCAGTTCTTC. Its protein product is CASSLFSPTAGTNNEQFF.

In its sample, this clone was seen a few times. The genes are TRBV19 and TRBJ1-1, with 8 bases fitting TRBD1. Unmatched junction bases numbered 10, after V lost 6 bases and J lost 4 bases. This CDR3 spans 15 amino acids. Germline V lookup: CDR1 LNHDA, CDR2 SQIVND (reference sequence). For the CDR3, the DNA is TGTGCCAGTAGGCCGAACAGGGGGAGAGGCACTGAAGCTTTCTTT. This gives the protein CASRPNRGRGTEAFF.

Comment on this clone: The junction and the germline gene differ at one end; a read error may be behind it. The gene calls are TRBV7-7 and TRBJ2-1; possible D gene TRBD2, 5 bases. CDR1 is SSHAT and CDR2 is FNYEAQ in the germline V gene (reference sequence). This CDR3 has 14 amino acids. CDR3 sequence: CASSLAGAYNEQFF. CDR3 coding DNA: TGTGCTAGCAGCTTAGCCGGGGCCTACAATGAGCAGTTCTTC.

The J gene is TRBJ1-1, the V gene TRBV28, with D perhaps matching TRBD1 (6 bases). The V and J ends lost 2 bases and 0 bases respectively, with 13 bases between them. Germline V gene data show CDR1 as MDHEN and CDR2 as SYDVKM. The CDR3 is 16 amino acids. The CDR3: CASSLRWTAMNTEAFF. In DNA form, the CDR3 reads TGTGCCAGCAGTTTACGCTGGACAGCGATGAACACTGAAGCTTTCTTT.

V usage is TRBV4-3 and J usage is TRBJ2-7, with 7 nucleotides matching TRBD2. Germline CDR1 and CDR2: LGHNA and YSLEER. This CDR3 spans 14 amino acids. Trimming removed 3 bases from V and 4 bases from J; junction bases left unmatched: 6. CDR3 sequence reads: CASSQGTSVYEQYF. CDR3 DNA: TGCGCCAGCAGCCAGGGAACTAGCGTGTACGAGCAGTACTTC.

The rearrangement joins TRBV19 to TRBJ1-2; the D gene is possibly TRBD1 (5 bases). Looked up from germline, CDR1 is LNHDA and CDR2 is SQIVND (reference sequence). V lost 7 bases and J 4 bases, leaving 16 bases between the germline ends. The CDR3 consists of 14 residues. The CDR3 region is CASTHGGRPYGYTF. The CDR3 DNA is TGTGCCAGTACCCACGGGGGGAGACCCTATGGCTACACCTTC.

CDR3 sequence reads: CASSLPPARGLLTNYGYTF. The CDR3 DNA follows: TGTGCCAGCAGTTTACCGCCCGCCCGCGGACTACTAACTAACTATGGCTACACCTTC. The chain couples TRBV28 to TRBJ1-2; D gene uncertain. Germline CDR1 MDHEN, CDR2 SYDVKM. The CDR3 length is 19 residues. Trimming cost V 2 bases and J 0 bases, with 22 bases left between them.

The chain combines TRBV27 with TRBJ2-7; 7 positions match TRBD1. The germline V gene has CDR1 MNHEY and CDR2 SMNVEV (reference sequence). V shed 4 bases, J shed 3 bases, and the junction held 3 bases outside the gene matches. The CDR3 runs to 13 residues. The CDR3 loop is CASSSGQDYEQYF. As DNA, the CDR3 is TGTGCCAGCAGTTCCGGACAGGACTACGAGCAGTACTTC.

V is TRBV28 and J is TRBJ2-2; D ambiguous. Germline-derived CDR1 and CDR2 are MDHEN and SYDVKM. CDR3 length equals 13 residues. The CDR3 bases are TGTGCTATACAGAAAGGGAACACCGGGGAGCTGTTTTTT. It encodes CAIQKGNTGELFF. Looking up the rest from reference TRBV28 and TRBJ2-2 gives the full variable domain: DVKVTQSSRYLVKRTGEKVFLECVQDMDHENMFWYRQDPGLGLRLIYFSYDVKMKEKGDIPEGYSVSREKKERFSLILESASTNQTSMYLCAIQKGNTGELFFGEGSRLTVL.

DNA for the CDR3: TGTGCCAGCAGCTCCCCTCCCCACGAGCAGTACTTC. Protein product: CASSSPPHEQYF. J is TRBJ2-7 and V is TRBV7-9; D unresolved. There are 12 residues in the CDR3. Germline V gene lookup returns CDR1 SEHNR and CDR2 FQNEAQ (reference sequence). V lost 4 bases and J lost 5, with 9 bases in between.

This clone turned up a few times. The chain couples TRBV30 to TRBJ1-1, with 9 bases fitting TRBD1. The germline V gene has CDR1 GTSNPN and CDR2 SVGIG (reference sequence). The CDR3 consists of 15 residues. With V trimmed by 2 bases and J by 0 bases, 4 bases remained unmatched. The CDR3 DNA reads TGTGCCTGGAGTACAGGGGACAGGGTGAACACTGAAGCTTTCTTT. Amino acids: CAWSTGDRVNTEAFF.

The gene calls are TRBV4-1 and TRBJ2-7, with 8 bases lining up with TRBD2. V lost 1 base and J lost 2; bases outside the gene matches: 10. The CDR3 runs to 17 residues. In germline, CDR1 is MGHRA, CDR2 YSYEKL. CDR3 protein: CASSQGISGGLAYEQYF. The DNA for the CDR3 is TGCGCCAGCAGCCAAGGTATCAGCGGGGGACTTGCCTACGAGCAGTACTTC.

The rearrangement uses TRBV7-6 and TRBJ2-5, with D tentatively TRBD2 (6 bases). CDR3 size: 15 residues. The V gene lost 4 bases and the J gene lost 4 bases, with 16 bases spanning the gap. The germline CDR1 and CDR2 sequences are SGHVS and FNYEAQ. The CDR3 sequence is CASSSSPEGPETQYF. CDR3 in DNA: TGTGCCAGCAGCTCCTCTCCGGAGGGGCCAGAGACCCAGTACTTC. The complete variable domain, with remaining parts taken from reference TRBV7-6 and TRBJ2-5, reads GAGVSQSPRYKVTKRGQDVALRCDPISGHVSLYWYRQALGQGPEFLTYFNYEAQQDKSGLPNDRFSAERPEGSISTLTIQRTEQRDSAMYRCASSSSPEGPETQYFGPGTRLLVL.

The chain combines TRBV28 with TRBJ1-2; 8 bases match TRBD1. The CDR3 extends over 14 amino acids. The germline V gene encodes CDR1 MDHEN and CDR2 SYDVKM. V gave up 4 bases and J gave up 7 bases; unmatched junction bases: 8. CDR3 in amino acids: CASSSAGGGGGYTF. CDR3 coding DNA: TGTGCCAGCAGTTCAGCAGGGGGCGGTGGTGGCTACACCTTC.

This clone was picked up a small number of times. CDR3 loop: CASSPLGGRYGYTF. For the CDR3, the DNA is TGTGCCAGCAGTCCCCTAGGGGGCCGCTATGGCTACACCTTC. This rearrangement joins TRBV27 to TRBJ1-2; 7 positions match TRBD1. With 5 bases clipped from V and 4 bases from J, the junction kept 7 bases outside the gene matches. CDR3 length equals 14 residues. Per germline, CDR1 MNHEY and CDR2 SMNVEV (reference sequence).

This chain uses TRBV5-6 with TRBJ1-2; D gene unclear. The CDR3 extends over 13 amino acids. Germline CDR1 SGHDT, CDR2 YYEEEE. The V and J ends lost 4 bases and 8 bases respectively, with 15 bases between them. Here the CDR3 reads CASSARTGRGYTF. DNA for the CDR3: TGTGCCAGCAGCGCCAGGACTGGCAGGGGCTACACCTTC.

This chain links TRBV29-1 with TRBJ1-1; 9 nucleotides line up with TRBD1. Germline V gene lookup returns CDR1 SQVTM and CDR2 ANQGSEA. Trimming at V came to 1 base and at J to 4 bases, leaving 7 bases not matched to a gene. This CDR3 is built from 15 residues. CDR3 nucleotides: TGCAGCGTTGAAGGGGGACAGGGAGCGATCACTGAAGCTTTCTTT. Amino acid sequence: CSVEGGQGAITEAFF.